Listed here are 19 T cell receptor beta chains from one sample, sequenced in a study of T-cell reconstitution after alpha-beta-depleted transplantation in children. Unique molecular identifiers were incorporated when the TCRbeta library was constructed. TCRdb called the PCR reads again in MiXCR, with one record for every CDR3 protein. The table has around 960,000 distinct CDR3 sequences, about 29% seen once. The sample was PBMCs, mostly from graft donor cells, taken 360 days after TCRalphabeta/CD19-depleted stem cell transplant. Receptor source: a boy less than two years old who had a stem cell transplant for SCID, so the T cells may come from the graft donor.

This clonotype was counted between two and nine times. V is TRBV11-2 and J is TRBJ2-1, with 11 bases aligning to TRBD1. This CDR3 comprises 15 residues. CDR1 is SGHAT and CDR2 is FQNNGV in the germline V gene. The ends lost 5 bases at V and 8 bases at J; junction bases unmatched: 8. CDR3 nucleotide sequence: TGTGCCAGCAGCCTGGACAGGGGGCGCATGGATGAGCAGTTCTTC. Translated: CASSLDRGRMDEQFF.

This clonotype was counted between two and nine times. This chain joins TRBV6-5 and TRBJ1-6; 7 nucleotides match TRBD1. Germline loops: CDR1 MNHEY, CDR2 SVGAGI. The CDR3 length is 14 residues. Trimming took 6 bases from V and 9 from J; bases not matched to a gene: 8. The chain's CDR3 is CASRYRQGSSPLHF. Written as DNA, the CDR3 is TGTGCCAGCAGGTATCGACAGGGCAGTTCACCCCTCCACTTT.

CDR3 in amino acids: CASSLGQGMVGGSYEQYF. DNA of the CDR3: TGTGCCAGCAGTTTGGGACAGGGTATGGTTGGGGGCTCCTACGAGCAGTACTTC. The chain carries TRBV28 and TRBJ2-7; 9 bases match TRBD1. Germline V lookup: CDR1 MDHEN, CDR2 SYDVKM. The CDR3 has 18 amino acids. Trimming at V came to 3 bases and at J to 0 bases, leaving 12 bases not matched to a gene.

The V call is TRBV5-1, the J call TRBJ1-2; D is uncertain. The germline V gene encodes CDR1 SGHRS and CDR2 YFSETQ. V was pared by 3 bases and J by 7 bases, with 1 base between. The CDR3 extends over 9 amino acids. The chain's CDR3 is CASSSGYTF. CDR3 DNA: TGCGCCAGCAGCTCTGGCTACACCTTC.

This clonotype has only a few counts. The genes are TRBV7-2 and TRBJ1-4, with D uncertain. Germline V CDR1 and CDR2: SGHTA, FQGNSA. CDR3 length: 13 amino acids. V lost 3 bases and J lost 8, with 10 bases in between. The CDR3 DNA sequence: TGTGCCAGCAGCTTCCAGACCCGGGAAAAACTGTTTTTT. Translation gives CASSFQTREKLFF.

This chain links TRBV15 with TRBJ2-5; D is perhaps TRBD1 (6 bases). The CDR3 is 13 amino acids. Deletions cut 5 bases from V and 5 bases from J, with 12 bases between. Germline V gene sequence: CDR1 LNHNV, CDR2 YYDKDF (reference sequence). The CDR3: CATSGRGRETQYF. The CDR3 nucleotides are TGTGCCACCAGCGGCAGGGGTAGGGAGACCCAGTACTTC.

This chain links TRBV5-1 with TRBJ1-2, with D possibly matching TRBD1 (6 bases). Per germline, CDR1 SGHRS and CDR2 YFSETQ. This CDR3 spans 14 amino acids. The V and J ends lost 0 bases and 8 bases respectively, with 14 bases between them. The CDR3 loop is CASSLDRAVEGYTF. CDR3 bases: TGCGCCAGCAGCTTGGACAGGGCGGTGGAAGGCTACACCTTC.

The chain recombines TRBV7-2 with TRBJ2-7; D assignment may be TRBD1 or TRBD2 (6 bases each). The CDR3 length is 15 residues. Germline CDR1 is SGHTA and CDR2 is FQGNSA. Trimming pared 6 bases from V and 4 bases from J, leaving 19 bases between. The CDR3 coding sequence is TGTGCCAGCAGTCCTGGAGGGGGGCGTGGGTACGAGCAGTACTTC. Protein product: CASSPGGGRGYEQYF. Based on the CDR3 plus reference TRBV7-2 and TRBJ2-7, the full variable domain is GAGVSQSPSNKVTEKGKDVELRCDPISGHTALYWYRQSLGQGLEFLIYFQGNSAPDKSGLPSDRFSAERTGGSVSTLTIQRTQQEDSAVYLCASSPGGGRGYEQYFGPGTRLTVT.

This clonotype was seen repeatedly, ten times or more. This rearrangement joins TRBV5-1 to TRBJ2-5; no reliable D call. This CDR3 is 12 amino acids long. V lost 2 bases and J lost 1, with 3 bases in between. Per the germline V gene, CDR1 is SGHRS and CDR2 is YFSETQ. CDR3 amino acids: CASSFLQETQYF. DNA for the CDR3: TGCGCCAGCAGCTTCCTCCAAGAGACCCAGTACTTC.

This clonotype was observed a handful of times. The chain carries TRBV19 and TRBJ2-4, with 7 bases aligning to TRBD1. This CDR3 is 14 amino acids long. In germline, CDR1 is LNHDA, CDR2 SQIVND (reference sequence). With V trimmed by 8 bases and J by 4 bases, 8 bases remained unmatched. The CDR3 sequence: CASARDRKKNIQYF. CDR3 DNA sequence: TGTGCCAGTGCCCGGGACAGAAAGAAAAACATTCAGTACTTC. The full variable domain, in which reference TRBV19 and TRBJ2-4 provide the parts outside the CDR3, is DGGITQSPKYLFRKEGQNVTLSCEQNLNHDAMYWYRQDPGQGLRLIYYSQIVNDFQKGDIAEGYSVSREKKESFPLTVTSAQKNPTAFYLCASARDRKKNIQYFGAGTRLSVL.

This clonotype was detected once. This rearrangement joins TRBV18 to TRBJ2-7, with 8 bases that match TRBD2. The CDR3 covers 13 residues. With V trimmed by 5 bases and J by 3 bases, 3 bases remained unmatched. Germline assignment: CDR1 KGHSH and CDR2 LQKENI. The CDR3 here is CASSKRGGYEQYF. CDR3 DNA sequence: TGTGCCAGCTCAAAACGGGGGGGCTACGAGCAGTACTTC.

This chain links TRBV15 with TRBJ2-5; D is possibly TRBD1 (5 bases). This CDR3 has 14 residues. Trimming shortened V by 5 bases and J by 5 bases, and 15 bases separated the two germline ends. Per germline, CDR1 LNHNV and CDR2 YYDKDF (reference sequence). In nucleotides, the CDR3 is TGTGCCACCAGCCCGCGACAGTTGCGGGAGACCCAGTACTTC. Amino acid sequence: CATSPRQLRETQYF. The complete variable domain, with remaining parts taken from reference TRBV15 and TRBJ2-5, reads DAMVIQNPRYQVTQFGKPVTLSCSQTLNHNVMYWYQQKSSQAPKLLFHYYDKDFNNEADTPDNFQSRRPNTSFCFLDIRSPGLGDTAMYLCATSPRQLRETQYFGPGTRLLVL.

The rearrangement uses TRBV20-1 and TRBJ1-5; no clear D. This CDR3 contains 14 residues. The germline V and J ends were trimmed by 1 base and 4 bases, with 11 bases remaining between them. Germline V gives CDR1 DFQATT, CDR2 SNEGSKA (reference sequence). The CDR3 DNA reads TGCAGTGCTAGAGGCACGAGGTTGAATCAGCCCCAGCATTTT. Amino acids: CSARGTRLNQPQHF.

This clonotype occurred many times. This sequence joins TRBV6-2 or TRBV6-3 and TRBJ2-5; possibly TRBD2 for D (5 bases). CDR3 length equals 11 residues. Trimming stripped 2 bases from V and 7 bases from J, with 5 bases between. Per the germline V gene, CDR1 is MNHEY and CDR2 is SVGEGT. In DNA, the CDR3 is TGTGCCAGCAGTTACGGAGGGACCCAGTACTTC. Protein: CASSYGGTQYF.

This clonotype was recorded at least ten times. The chain uses TRBV6-2 or TRBV6-3 and TRBJ2-1, with D possibly being TRBD2 (6 bases). CDR1 and CDR2 (germline): MNHEY, SVGEGT. Trimming removed 0 bases from V and 1 base from J, with 7 bases in between. The CDR3 is made up of 15 amino acids. CDR3 loop: CASSYSRGSYNEQFF. The CDR3 DNA is TGTGCCAGCAGTTACTCACGGGGGTCCTACAATGAGCAGTTCTTC.

The sample holds a few counts of this clonotype. This chain uses TRBV28 with TRBJ2-7; D possibly corresponds to TRBD1 (5 bases). V shed 7 bases and J shed 0 bases, with 13 bases lying between them. Germline lookup yields CDR1 MDHEN and CDR2 SYDVKM. This CDR3 is 14 amino acids long. The CDR3 reads CASIASDISYEQYF. The CDR3 region has the DNA TGTGCCAGCATTGCCTCGGACATCTCCTACGAGCAGTACTTC.

The genes are TRBV4-1 and TRBJ2-1; D possibly corresponds to TRBD1 (6 bases). The CDR3 totals 15 residues. Between the trimmed V and J ends, which lost 4 bases and 12 bases, there was a span of 22 bases. The germline CDR1 and CDR2 sequences are MGHRA and YSYEKL. DNA for the CDR3: TGCGCCAGCAGCCTCACAGGGATGGCAGAAATCGGGCAGTTCTTC. Translation gives CASSLTGMAEIGQFF.

V gene TRBV6-1 combines with J gene TRBJ1-1; no clear D. V was trimmed by 6 bases and J by 8 bases, leaving 16 bases between them. The CDR3 totals 13 residues. Germline V lookup: CDR1 MNHNS, CDR2 SASEGT. CDR3 residues: CASRPTSPPEAFF. As DNA, the CDR3 is TGTGCCAGCAGACCTACGAGCCCACCCGAAGCTTTCTTT.

The chain carries TRBV4-3 and TRBJ2-5; D is perhaps TRBD1 (6 bases). This CDR3 is built from 15 residues. V dropped 1 base and J dropped 4 bases, with 13 bases sitting between them. CDR1 is LGHNA and CDR2 is YSLEER in the germline V gene. CDR3 nucleotide sequence: TGCGCCAGCAGCCAAGTAATATCAGGGGTAGAGACCCAGTACTTC. Translation gives CASSQVISGVETQYF.